Below are 25 T cell receptor beta chains sequenced from a single sample in a study of CD8 T cell repertoires and HIV-1 epitope variants. This table comes from immunoSEQ multiplex PCR, and its TCRdb copy is limited to in-frame clones, with some not included. This sample has thousands of clones, with about 65% found just once. No antigens are known for them. Sequencing used cultured CD8+ T cells derived from PBMCs. The receptors were sampled from a male donor with HIV.

Remarks on this clone: The same CDR3 is also encoded by other DNA sequences in this sample. J is TRBJ2-1 and V is TRBV7-9; 8 nucleotides match TRBD2. CDR3 length: 16 amino acids. CDR1 and CDR2 from the germline V gene are SEHNR and FQNEAQ (reference sequence). Losses at the gene ends were 4 bases for V and 3 bases for J; bases not matched to a gene: 8. The CDR3: CASSSTLAGLYNEQFF. The CDR3 nucleotides read TGTGCCAGCAGCTCAACGCTAGCGGGCCTCTACAATGAGCAGTTCTTC.

The chain employs TRBV5-6 and TRBJ1-1; D unresolved. V dropped 0 bases and J dropped 0 bases, with 9 bases sitting between them. In germline, CDR1 is SGHDT, CDR2 YYEEEE. The CDR3 extends over 15 amino acids. The CDR3 DNA is TGTGCCAGCAGCTTGGGGGCAGCAATGAACACTGAAGCTTTCTTT. It translates to CASSLGAAMNTEAFF.

The V gene is TRBV6-5, the J gene TRBJ2-7; TRBD1 agrees at 8 bases. Unmatched junction bases numbered 11, after V lost 6 bases and J lost 7 bases. CDR1 is MNHEY, CDR2 SVGAGI, per germline. The CDR3 is 14 residues long. The chain's CDR3 is CASSYVRTGREQYF. CDR3 sequence (DNA): TGTGCCAGCAGCTACGTTCGGACAGGGCGAGAGCAGTACTTC.

The CDR3 spells CASSLRYSSYNEQFF. The CDR3 nucleotides read TGTGCCAGCAGTTTACGGTACAGCTCCTACAATGAGCAGTTCTTC. The chain carries TRBV27 and TRBJ2-1, with D hard to call. Trimming shortened V by 2 bases and J by 0 bases, and 8 bases separated the two germline ends. Looked up from germline, CDR1 is MNHEY and CDR2 is SMNVEV (reference sequence). The CDR3 is 15 residues long.

As DNA, the CDR3 is TGTGCCAGCAGCTTAGGTGGCAGCTACCAAGAGACCCAGTACTTC. Protein: CASSLGGSYQETQYF. This chain connects TRBV7-9 to TRBJ2-5; D uncertain. The CDR3 length is 15 residues. V was clipped by 1 base and J by 0 bases, with 9 bases between them. CDR1 is SEHNR, CDR2 FQNEAQ, per germline (reference sequence).

This clone occurred once. The V gene is TRBV11-2, the J gene TRBJ1-4; D gene ambiguous. There are 14 residues in the CDR3. The germline V gene has CDR1 SGHAT and CDR2 FQNNGV. V was pared by 1 base and J by 4 bases, with 7 bases between. DNA for the CDR3: TGTGCCAGCAGCTTAGCTAGCGTTAATGAAAAACTGTTTTTT. This translates into CASSLASVNEKLFF. Complete variable domain (other parts from reference TRBV11-2 and TRBJ1-4): EAGVAQSPRYKIIEKRQSVAFWCNPISGHATLYWYQQILGQGPKLLIQFQNNGVVDDSQLPKDRFSAERLKGVDSTLKIQPAKLEDSAVYLCASSLASVNEKLFFGSGTQLSVL.

The chain is built from TRBV6-5 and TRBJ2-1; 8 bases align to TRBD1. J was trimmed by 4 bases and V by 6 bases; bases with no gene match: 8. The CDR3 length is 15 residues. Looked up from germline, CDR1 is MNHEY and CDR2 is SVGAGI. CDR3 coding DNA: TGTGCCAGCAGCCAAGGACAGGGATCGTACAATGAGCAGTTCTTC. Amino acids: CASSQGQGSYNEQFF.

The chain couples TRBV7-8 to TRBJ2-3; 9 positions agree with TRBD2. J lost 5 bases, V lost 0 bases, and 0 bases had no gene match. This CDR3 region has 14 residues. Germline CDR1 and CDR2: SGHVS and FQNEAQ. This CDR3 is CASSLATSGDTQYF. The CDR3 nucleotides read TGTGCCAGCAGCTTAGCGACTAGCGGAGATACGCAGTATTTT.

The J gene is TRBJ2-7, the V gene TRBV7-2; 9 bases fit TRBD2. J was trimmed by 1 base and V by 5 bases; bases with no gene match: 6. The CDR3 has 15 residues. From germline, CDR1 is SGHTA and CDR2 FQGNSA. In DNA form, the CDR3 reads TGTGCCAGCAGCCCGTCCGCGGGAGGGTCCTACGAGCAGTACTTC. Amino acids: CASSPSAGGSYEQYF.

By frequency in the sample, this clone is hyperexpanded. The rearrangement uses TRBV15 and TRBJ1-2, with D tentatively TRBD1 (5 bases). V lost 0 bases and J 4 bases, leaving 15 bases between the germline ends. The germline CDR1 and CDR2 sequences are LNHNV and YYDKDF (reference sequence). There are 16 residues in the CDR3. The CDR3 DNA is TGTGCCACCAGCAGAGATCGGGGGACCCAGGTCTATGGCTACACCTTC. As protein: CATSRDRGTQVYGYTF.

This clone came up a few times. The V and J genes are TRBV4-1 and TRBJ2-7, with a weak D call TRBD1 (6 bases). Between the trimmed V and J ends, which lost 0 bases and 2 bases, there was a span of 11 bases. This CDR3 is built from 15 residues. Germline V gene data show CDR1 as MGHRA and CDR2 as YSYEKL. The CDR3 loop reads CASSQENPGAYEQYF. The CDR3 bases are TGCGCCAGCAGCCAAGAGAATCCAGGGGCCTACGAGCAGTACTTC.

V gene TRBV6-5 combines with J gene TRBJ2-3, with 7 positions matching TRBD2. The CDR3 covers 15 residues. Germline V gene sequence: CDR1 MNHEY, CDR2 SVGAGI. Trimming at V came to 6 bases and at J to 3 bases, leaving 9 bases not matched to a gene. For the CDR3, the DNA is TGTGCCAGCAGCCCTAGCGGCGACCCAACAGATACGCAGTATTTT. Residues: CASSPSGDPTDTQYF.

Only a few counts were recorded for this clone. The rearrangement links TRBV4-2 to TRBJ1-2; 7 bases are a match to TRBD1. This CDR3 region has 14 residues. CDR1 LGHNA and CDR2 YNFKEQ come from the germline V gene. Losses at the gene ends were 1 base for V and 4 bases for J; bases not matched to a gene: 3. DNA of the CDR3: TGTGCCAGCAGCCAAGTGAGGGACAGCTATGGCTACACCTTC. Residues: CASSQVRDSYGYTF.

The chain links TRBV7-9 to TRBJ1-1; unclear D gene. Per germline, CDR1 SEHNR and CDR2 FQNEAQ (reference sequence). The CDR3 loop spans 11 amino acids. Trimming removed 1 base at V and 5 bases at J, with 2 bases between. CDR3 DNA: TGTGCCAGCAGCTTAGATACTGAAGCTTTCTTT. Translation: CASSLDTEAFF. The full variable domain, in which reference TRBV7-9 and TRBJ1-1 provide the parts outside the CDR3, is DTGVSQNPRHKITKRGQNVTFRCDPISEHNRLYWYRQTLGQGPEFLTYFQNEAQLEKSRLLSDRFSAERPKGSFSTLEIQRTEQGDSAMYLCASSLDTEAFFGQGTRLTVV.

The chain uses TRBV28 and TRBJ1-4; perhaps TRBD1 as D (6 bases). The CDR3 runs to 13 residues. V was trimmed by 6 bases and J by 3 bases, leaving 8 bases between them. The V gene's germline CDR1 is MDHEN and CDR2 SYDVKM. CDR3 DNA sequence: TGTGCCAGCAGCAGGGGCTCTAATGAAAAACTGTTTTTT. It is translated as CASSRGSNEKLFF.

This clone has more than one count but fewer than ten. The chain employs TRBV2 and TRBJ1-2; D possibly corresponds to TRBD1 (6 bases). Trimming took off 7 bases at V and 8 bases at J, with 17 bases between the two ends. This CDR3 has 13 amino acids. Germline lookup yields CDR1 SNHLY and CDR2 FYNNEI. CDR3 nucleotides: TGTGCCAGCACCGAGTCAGGGGAGGAGGGCTACACCTTC. Protein: CASTESGEEGYTF. Variable domain in full (rest from reference TRBV2 and TRBJ1-2): EPEVTQTPSHQVTQMGQEVILRCVPISNHLYFYWYRQILGQKVEFLVSFYNNEISEKSEIFDDQFSVERPDGSNFTLKIRSTKLEDSAMYFCASTESGEEGYTFGSGTRLTVV.

The J gene is TRBJ2-3, the V gene TRBV1; the D call in the table, TRBD1, was not verified against the DNA. TRBV1 is a pseudogene locus. This CDR3 comprises 14 residues. The CDR3 is CTSTTGQGTHTQYF. CDR3 nucleotide sequence: TGCACCAGCACTACGGGACAGGGCACTCATACGCAGTATTTT.

V gene TRBV7-9 combines with J gene TRBJ2-7; tentatively, D is TRBD1 (6 bases). V lost 4 bases and J lost 7, with 11 bases in between. Per the germline V gene, CDR1 is SEHNR and CDR2 is FQNEAQ (reference sequence). The CDR3 totals 12 residues. CDR3 region: CASSSPGDEQYF. The CDR3 DNA reads TGTGCCAGCAGCTCGCCAGGGGATGAGCAGTACTTC.

V and J are TRBV7-9 and TRBJ1-1, with TRBD1 identical over 8 bases. The trim removed 5 bases at V and 4 bases at J, leaving 18 bases unmatched. CDR1 SEHNR and CDR2 FQNEAQ come from the germline V gene (reference sequence). The CDR3 consists of 18 residues. The CDR3 loop is CASSRWTGPRPKLTEAFF. DNA of the CDR3: TGTGCCAGCAGCCGTTGGACAGGGCCACGACCTAAACTCACTGAAGCTTTCTTT.

The chain links TRBV19 to TRBJ2-1; 7 bases are shared with TRBD1. V was clipped by 5 bases and J by 4 bases; unmatched bases: 5. The CDR3 loop spans 14 amino acids. CDR1 and CDR2 from the germline V gene are LNHDA and SQIVND (reference sequence). The CDR3 nucleotides read TGTGCCAGTAGTTTTGGGGGACAGTACAATGAGCAGTTCTTC. Protein sequence: CASSFGGQYNEQFF.

This chain uses TRBV4-1 with TRBJ2-3; D is unclear. There are 15 residues in the CDR3. V was cut by 0 bases and J by 1 base, with 8 bases left in between. Germline V gene sequence: CDR1 MGHRA, CDR2 YSYEKL. CDR3 amino acids: CASSQEGQRTDTQYF. For the CDR3, the DNA is TGCGCCAGCAGCCAAGAGGGTCAGCGCACAGATACGCAGTATTTT.

This clone was detected a few times. The V call is TRBV28, the J call TRBJ1-5; TRBD1 matches 9 bases. CDR3 size: 13 residues. Germline lookup yields CDR1 MDHEN and CDR2 SYDVKM. Trimming took 5 bases from V and 7 from J; bases not matched to a gene: 3. CDR3 sequence: CASSHDRGQPQHF. CDR3 DNA: TGTGCCAGCAGTCATGACAGGGGGCAGCCCCAGCATTTT.

CDR3 protein: CASSSWTGADSPLHF. Written as DNA, the CDR3 is TGTGCCAGCAGCTCCTGGACAGGGGCGGATTCACCCCTCCACTTT. The gene calls are TRBV5-4 and TRBJ1-6; 9 bases align to TRBD1. Germline CDR1 and CDR2: SGHNT and YYREEE (reference sequence). Trimming cost V 3 bases and J 8 bases; bases outside gene matches: 6. CDR3 length: 15 residues. The full variable domain, its missing parts supplied by reference TRBV5-4 and TRBJ1-6, is ETGVTQSPTHLIKTRGQQVTLRCSSQSGHNTVSWYQQALGQGPQFIFQYYREEENGRGNFPPRFSGLQFPNYSSELNVNALELDDSALYLCASSSWTGADSPLHFGNGTRLTVT.

The V and J genes are TRBV5-1 and TRBJ1-1; a weak D match, TRBD1 (5 bases). Germline CDR1 SGHRS, CDR2 YFSETQ. Deletions cut 2 bases from V and 4 bases from J, with 9 bases between. This CDR3 spans 13 amino acids. The CDR3 DNA follows: TGCGCCAGCAGCTTATATGGGGGCACTGAAGCTTTCTTT. Its protein is CASSLYGGTEAFF. The whole variable domain, remainder taken from reference TRBV5-1 and TRBJ1-1, is KAGVTQTPRYLIKTRGQQVTLSCSPISGHRSVSWYQQTPGQGLQFLFEYFSETQRNKGNFPGRFSGRQFSNSRSEMNVSTLELGDSALYLCASSLYGGTEAFFGQGTRLTVV.

The rearrangement links TRBV19 to TRBJ2-7, with D tentatively TRBD2 (5 bases). Germline lookup yields CDR1 LNHDA and CDR2 SQIVND (reference sequence). The CDR3 has 11 amino acids. V lost 5 bases and J 7 bases, leaving 9 bases between the germline ends. The DNA of the CDR3 is TGTGCCAGTAGTCGGACTGGAGAGCAGTACTTC. Its translation: CASSRTGEQYF. Drawing the rest from reference TRBV19 and TRBJ2-7, the complete variable domain is DGGITQSPKYLFRKEGQNVTLSCEQNLNHDAMYWYRQDPGQGLRLIYYSQIVNDFQKGDIAEGYSVSREKKESFPLTVTSAQKNPTAFYLCASSRTGEQYFGPGTRLTVT.